A single T cell receptor beta chain is shown here with its context. This entry belongs to a study of blood T cell repertoires in COVID-19. Overall study context: Samples of COVID-19 (acute and convalescent) were obtained from the United States, Italy and Spain. Sources were T cells, B-cell-depleted T cells, or PBMCs; the material itself was cDNA or gDNA.

In the study's own analysis: It was from reference gene primer amplification that nucleated cell counts were estimated. TCRdb's copy holds only in-frame clones and misses some; the assay was immunoSEQ multiplex PCR. The V and J calls and clone size come from that table; D and trimming were worked out from the DNA. Counted here are 75,000 to 90,000 clones, about four fifths occurring once; the ten biggest clones make up approximately 12%. Trimming removed 5 bases from V and 3 bases from J; junction bases left unmatched: 10. This CDR3 has 15 amino acids. The germline V gene encodes CDR1 SGHTA and CDR2 FQGNSA.

The chain uses TRBV7-2 and TRBJ2-7; 7 bases map to TRBD2. The sequencing sample was made of peripheral blood. The clonotype was recovered from a woman in her thirties or forties with active or convalescent COVID-19. As DNA, the CDR3 is TGTGCCAGCAGCCAATACGCGGGAGCGGGCTACGAGCAGTACTTC. This sequence encodes CASSQYAGAGYEQYF.